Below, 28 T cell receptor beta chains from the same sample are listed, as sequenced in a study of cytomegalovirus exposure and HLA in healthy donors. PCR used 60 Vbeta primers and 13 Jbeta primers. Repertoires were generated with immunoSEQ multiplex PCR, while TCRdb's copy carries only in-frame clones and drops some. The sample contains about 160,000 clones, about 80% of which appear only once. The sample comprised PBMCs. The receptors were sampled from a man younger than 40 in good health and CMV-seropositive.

DNA of the CDR3: TGCAGCGTTGGGTACTTGCGCCTCTCCTACGAGCAGTACTTC. Its translation: CSVGYLRLSYEQYF. The V and J genes are TRBV29-1 and TRBJ2-7; no reliable D call. CDR1 SQVTM and CDR2 ANQGSEA come from the germline V gene. The CDR3 runs 14 residues. Trimming removed 4 bases at V and 0 bases at J, with 13 bases between.

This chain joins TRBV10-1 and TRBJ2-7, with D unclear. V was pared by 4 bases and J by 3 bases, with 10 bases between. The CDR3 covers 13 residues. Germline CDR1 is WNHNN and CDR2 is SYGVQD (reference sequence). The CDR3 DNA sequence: TGCGCCAGCAGTGGACGAGGAAGCTACGAGCAGTACTTC. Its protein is CASSGRGSYEQYF.

The CDR3 region has the DNA TGTGCCAGCAGCCCAGACGGAGACTACGAGCAGTACTTC. It yields the protein CASSPDGDYEQYF. The V call is TRBV11-3, the J call TRBJ2-7; no clear D. Trimming removed 5 bases from V and 3 bases from J, with 11 bases in between. Germline V lookup: CDR1 SGHNT, CDR2 YENEEA. CDR3 length: 13 residues.

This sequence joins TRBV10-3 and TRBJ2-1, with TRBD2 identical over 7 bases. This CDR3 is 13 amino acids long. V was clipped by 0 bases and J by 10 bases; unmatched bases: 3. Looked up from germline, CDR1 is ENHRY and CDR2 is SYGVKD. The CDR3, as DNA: TGTGCCATCAGTGAGTCGGGGGGGAACGAGCAGTTCTTC. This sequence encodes CAISESGGNEQFF.

In DNA form, the CDR3 reads TGTGCCAGCAGCCCAGGGGGAGTCTACGAGCAGTACTTC. Encoded protein: CASSPGGVYEQYF. V gene TRBV27 combines with J gene TRBJ2-7, with 7 bases matching TRBD1. The junction had 5 bases not matched to a gene; V was cut back by 6 bases and J by 3 bases. The CDR3 extends over 13 amino acids. Germline CDR1 is MNHEY and CDR2 is SMNVEV (reference sequence).

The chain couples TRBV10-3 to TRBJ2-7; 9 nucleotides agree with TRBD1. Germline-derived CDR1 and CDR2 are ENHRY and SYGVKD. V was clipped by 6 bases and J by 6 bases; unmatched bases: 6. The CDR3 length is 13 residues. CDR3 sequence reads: CAISAGTGSEQYF. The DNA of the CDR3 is TGTGCCATCAGCGCCGGGACAGGGAGCGAGCAGTACTTC.

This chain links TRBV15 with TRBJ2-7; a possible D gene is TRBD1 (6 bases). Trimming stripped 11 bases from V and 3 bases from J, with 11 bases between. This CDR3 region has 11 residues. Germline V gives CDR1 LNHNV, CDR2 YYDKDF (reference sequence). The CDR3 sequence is CALRGFYEQYF. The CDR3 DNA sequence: TGTGCCCTCAGGGGCTTCTACGAGCAGTACTTC.

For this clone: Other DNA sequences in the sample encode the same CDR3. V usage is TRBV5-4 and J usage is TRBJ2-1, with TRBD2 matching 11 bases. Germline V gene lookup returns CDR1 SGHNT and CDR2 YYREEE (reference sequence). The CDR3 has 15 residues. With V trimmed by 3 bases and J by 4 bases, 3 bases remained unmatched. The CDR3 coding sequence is TGTGCCAGCAGCTCCACTAGCGGGGGTTACAATGAGCAGTTCTTC. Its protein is CASSSTSGGYNEQFF. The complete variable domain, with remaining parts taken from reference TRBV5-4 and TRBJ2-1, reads ETGVTQSPTHLIKTRGQQVTLRCSSQSGHNTVSWYQQALGQGPQFIFQYYREEENGRGNFPPRFSGLQFPNYSSELNVNALELDDSALYLCASSSTSGGYNEQFFGPGTRLTVL.

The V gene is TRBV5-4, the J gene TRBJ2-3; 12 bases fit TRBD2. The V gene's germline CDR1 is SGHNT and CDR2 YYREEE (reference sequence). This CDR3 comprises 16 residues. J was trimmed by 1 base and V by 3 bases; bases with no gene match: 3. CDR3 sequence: CASSSSGGAGTDTQYF. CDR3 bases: TGTGCCAGCAGCTCTAGCGGGGGGGCCGGCACAGATACGCAGTATTTT. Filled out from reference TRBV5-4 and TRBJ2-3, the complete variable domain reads ETGVTQSPTHLIKTRGQQVTLRCSSQSGHNTVSWYQQALGQGPQFIFQYYREEENGRGNFPPRFSGLQFPNYSSELNVNALELDDSALYLCASSSSGGAGTDTQYFGPGTRLTVL.

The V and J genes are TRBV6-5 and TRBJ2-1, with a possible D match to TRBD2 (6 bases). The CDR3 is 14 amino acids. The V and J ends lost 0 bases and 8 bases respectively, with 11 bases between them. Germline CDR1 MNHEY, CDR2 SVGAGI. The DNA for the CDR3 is TGTGCCAGCAGTTACTCTTGGGGGGAAGATGAGCAGTTCTTC. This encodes CASSYSWGEDEQFF.

As DNA, the CDR3 is TGCGCCAGCAGCGCGACGACTCACAATGAGCAGTTCTTC. It is translated as CASSATTHNEQFF. The chain joins TRBV5-1 to TRBJ2-1, with D hard to call. V was pared by 4 bases and J by 5 bases, with 10 bases between. The CDR3 loop spans 13 amino acids. Germline assignment: CDR1 SGHRS and CDR2 YFSETQ.

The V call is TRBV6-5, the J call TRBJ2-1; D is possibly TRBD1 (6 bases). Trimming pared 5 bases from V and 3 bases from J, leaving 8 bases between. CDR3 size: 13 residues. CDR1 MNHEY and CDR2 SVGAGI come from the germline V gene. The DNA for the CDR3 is TGTGCCAGCAGTGTACAGGGCTACAATGAGCAGTTCTTC. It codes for CASSVQGYNEQFF.

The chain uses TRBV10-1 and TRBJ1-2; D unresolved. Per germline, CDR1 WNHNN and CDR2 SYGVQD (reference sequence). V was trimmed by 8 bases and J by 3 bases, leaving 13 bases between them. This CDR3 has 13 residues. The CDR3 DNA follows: TGCGCCAGCGGAGTGCTCACGCACTATGGCTACACCTTC. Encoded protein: CASGVLTHYGYTF.

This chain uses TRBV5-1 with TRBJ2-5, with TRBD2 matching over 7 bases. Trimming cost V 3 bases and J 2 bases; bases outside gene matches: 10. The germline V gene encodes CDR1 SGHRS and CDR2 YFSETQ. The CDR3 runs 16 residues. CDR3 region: CASSYLGGGPQETQYF. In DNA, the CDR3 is TGCGCCAGCAGCTACTTGGGCGGGGGTCCGCAAGAGACCCAGTACTTC.

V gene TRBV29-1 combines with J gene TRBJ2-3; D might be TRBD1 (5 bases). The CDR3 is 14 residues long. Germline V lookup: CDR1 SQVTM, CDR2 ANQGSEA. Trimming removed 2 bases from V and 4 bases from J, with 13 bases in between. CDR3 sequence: CSVEPQGEADTQYF. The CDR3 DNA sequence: TGCAGCGTTGAACCGCAGGGTGAGGCAGATACGCAGTATTTT.

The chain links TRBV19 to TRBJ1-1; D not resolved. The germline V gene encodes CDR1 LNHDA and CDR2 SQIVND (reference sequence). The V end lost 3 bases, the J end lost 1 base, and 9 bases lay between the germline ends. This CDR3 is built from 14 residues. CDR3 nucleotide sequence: TGTGCCAGTAGTATTGGACTTCCGAACACTGAAGCTTTCTTT. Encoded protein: CASSIGLPNTEAFF.

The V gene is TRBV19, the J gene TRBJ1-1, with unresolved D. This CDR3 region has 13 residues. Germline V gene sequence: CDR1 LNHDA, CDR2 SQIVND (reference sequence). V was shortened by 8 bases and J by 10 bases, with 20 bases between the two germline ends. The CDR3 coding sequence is TGTGCCAGTGCCACCACCACGGGGTATAGAGCTTTCTTT. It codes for CASATTTGYRAFF.

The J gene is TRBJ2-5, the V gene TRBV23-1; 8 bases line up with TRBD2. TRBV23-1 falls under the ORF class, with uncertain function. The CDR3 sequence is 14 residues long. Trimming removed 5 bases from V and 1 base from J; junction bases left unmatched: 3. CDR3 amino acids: CASSDRGGQETQYF. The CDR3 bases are TGCGCCAGCAGTGATCGGGGGGGCCAAGAGACCCAGTACTTC.

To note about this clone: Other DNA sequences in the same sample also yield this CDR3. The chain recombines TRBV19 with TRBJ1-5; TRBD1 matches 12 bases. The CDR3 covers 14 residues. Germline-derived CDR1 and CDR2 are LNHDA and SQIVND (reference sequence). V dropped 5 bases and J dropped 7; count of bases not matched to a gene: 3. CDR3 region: CASSGTGGGQPQHF. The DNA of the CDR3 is TGTGCCAGTAGTGGGACAGGGGGCGGGCAGCCCCAGCATTTT.

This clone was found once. CDR3 sequence: CASSLFPPDSQMNTEAFF. DNA for the CDR3: TGTGCCAGCAGCTTATTTCCGCCGGACAGCCAAATGAACACTGAAGCTTTCTTT. The chain recombines TRBV7-3 with TRBJ1-1; D is perhaps TRBD1 (6 bases). CDR1 and CDR2 from the germline V gene are SGHTA and FQGTGA. This CDR3 contains 18 residues. V dropped 2 bases and J dropped 0 bases, with 19 bases sitting between them. The entire variable domain, with the rest obtained from reference TRBV7-3 and TRBJ1-1, is as follows: GAGVSQTPSNKVTEKGKYVELRCDPISGHTALYWYRQSLGQGPEFLIYFQGTGAADDSGLPNDRFFAVRPEGSVSTLKIQRTERGDSAVYLCASSLFPPDSQMNTEAFFGQGTRLTVV.

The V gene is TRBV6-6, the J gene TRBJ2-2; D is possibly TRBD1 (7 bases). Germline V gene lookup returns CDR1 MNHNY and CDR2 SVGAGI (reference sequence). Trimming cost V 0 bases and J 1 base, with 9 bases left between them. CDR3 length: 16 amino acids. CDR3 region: CASSYSQGGNTGELFF. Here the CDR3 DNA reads TGTGCCAGCAGTTACTCTCAGGGGGGGAACACCGGGGAGCTGTTTTTT.

Written as DNA, the CDR3 is TGCGCCAGCAGCTTACTAGCGGAGCCCACAGATACGCAGTATTTT. Its protein is CASSLLAEPTDTQYF. The gene calls are TRBV5-1 and TRBJ2-3, with TRBD2 identical over 8 bases. This CDR3 is built from 15 residues. V was clipped by 2 bases and J by 2 bases; unmatched bases: 4. CDR1 is SGHRS and CDR2 is YFSETQ in the germline V gene.

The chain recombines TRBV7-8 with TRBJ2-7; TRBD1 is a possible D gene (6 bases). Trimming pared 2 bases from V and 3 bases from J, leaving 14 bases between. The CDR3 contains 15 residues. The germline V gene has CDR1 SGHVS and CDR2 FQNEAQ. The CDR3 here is CASSLQGQTYYEQYF. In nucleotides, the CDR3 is TGTGCCAGCAGCTTACAGGGGCAAACCTACTACGAGCAGTACTTC.

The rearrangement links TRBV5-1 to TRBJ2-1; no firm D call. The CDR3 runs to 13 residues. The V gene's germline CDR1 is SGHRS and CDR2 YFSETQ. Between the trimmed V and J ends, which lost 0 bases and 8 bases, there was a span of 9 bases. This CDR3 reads CASSLAIGDEQFF. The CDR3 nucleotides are TGCGCCAGCAGCTTGGCTATAGGAGATGAGCAGTTCTTC.

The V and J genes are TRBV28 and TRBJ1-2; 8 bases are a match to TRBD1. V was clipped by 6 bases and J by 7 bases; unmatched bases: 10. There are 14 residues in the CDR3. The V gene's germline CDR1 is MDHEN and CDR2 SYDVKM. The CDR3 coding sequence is TGTGCCAGCAGCCCGACAGGGGTTGTTAGTGGCTACACCTTC. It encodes CASSPTGVVSGYTF.

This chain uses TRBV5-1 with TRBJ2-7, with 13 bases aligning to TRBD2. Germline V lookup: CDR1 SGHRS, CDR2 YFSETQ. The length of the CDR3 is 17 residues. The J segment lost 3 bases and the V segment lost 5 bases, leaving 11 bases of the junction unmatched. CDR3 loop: CASSGTSGVIAHYEQYF. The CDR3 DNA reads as TGCGCCAGCAGTGGGACTAGCGGGGTAATCGCCCACTACGAGCAGTACTTC. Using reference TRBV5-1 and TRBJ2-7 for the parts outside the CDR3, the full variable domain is KAGVTQTPRYLIKTRGQQVTLSCSPISGHRSVSWYQQTPGQGLQFLFEYFSETQRNKGNFPGRFSGRQFSNSRSEMNVSTLELGDSALYLCASSGTSGVIAHYEQYFGPGTRLTVT.

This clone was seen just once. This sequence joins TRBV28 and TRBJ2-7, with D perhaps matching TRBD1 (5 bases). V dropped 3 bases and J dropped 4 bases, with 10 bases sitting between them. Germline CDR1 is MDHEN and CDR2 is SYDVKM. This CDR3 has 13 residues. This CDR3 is CASSFPGMYEQYF. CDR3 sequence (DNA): TGTGCCAGCAGTTTCCCAGGGATGTACGAGCAGTACTTC.

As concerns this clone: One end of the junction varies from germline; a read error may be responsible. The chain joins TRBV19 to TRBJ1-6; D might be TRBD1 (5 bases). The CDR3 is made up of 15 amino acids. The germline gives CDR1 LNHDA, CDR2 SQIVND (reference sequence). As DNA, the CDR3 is TGTGCCAGTAGTAAATTGGGAGGGGATAACTCACCCCTCCACTTT. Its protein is CASSKLGGDNSPLHF.